This passage covers 31 T cell receptor beta chains from one sample sequenced in a study of cytomegalovirus exposure and HLA in healthy donors (dated by TCRdb to 2016 to 2017). Receptor amplification or capture employed the immunoSEQ multiplex PCR assay. TCRdb obtained this table from immuneACCESS and retained in-frame rearrangements with V and J assigned. These tables miss some clones; where compared with another copy, unresolved V genes account for less than half of the shortfall, and the remainder is unexplained. For this sample the table gives about 360,000 clones, of which 86% were detected only once. Together, the top ten hold approximately 0.8% of the sample. Sequences were obtained from PBMCs. The receptors here all came from a woman aged 18-35 years in good health and CMV-seronegative.

The V call is TRBV5-1, the J call TRBJ1-3, with D possibly TRBD1 on 6 matching bases. CDR1 and CDR2 from the germline V gene are SGHRS and YFSETQ. The CDR3 has 16 amino acids. Trimming took 4 bases from V and 0 from J, leaving 14 bases between them. DNA for the CDR3: TGCGCCAGCAGCGACGACAGGCTCTACTCTGGAAACACCATATATTTT. As protein: CASSDDRLYSGNTIYF.

The gene calls are TRBV5-1 and TRBJ1-5; 7 positions match TRBD1. Germline CDR1 is SGHRS and CDR2 is YFSETQ. The CDR3 contains 15 residues. J was trimmed by 3 bases and V by 4 bases; bases with no gene match: 7. This chain's CDR3 is CASSLDRANNQPQHF. The CDR3 coding sequence is TGCGCCAGCAGCCTAGACAGGGCAAACAATCAGCCCCAGCATTTT. The whole variable domain, remainder taken from reference TRBV5-1 and TRBJ1-5, is KAGVTQTPRYLIKTRGQQVTLSCSPISGHRSVSWYQQTPGQGLQFLFEYFSETQRNKGNFPGRFSGRQFSNSRSEMNVSTLELGDSALYLCASSLDRANNQPQHFGDGTRLSIL.

The chain's CDR3 is CASSLDTGRGGETQYF. Here the CDR3 DNA reads TGCGCCAGCAGCTTGGATACAGGGAGGGGGGGAGAGACCCAGTACTTC. The chain combines TRBV5-1 with TRBJ2-5, with D possibly TRBD2 on 7 matching bases. Germline CDR1 and CDR2: SGHRS and YFSETQ. The V end was cut by 0 bases, the J end by 4 bases, with 16 bases between. There are 16 residues in the CDR3.

This chain joins TRBV28 and TRBJ1-1; 11 bases are shared with TRBD1. The V and J ends lost 3 bases and 4 bases, in that order; junction bases with no gene match: 16. This CDR3 is 19 amino acids long. CDR1 and CDR2 (germline): MDHEN, SYDVKM. CDR3 residues: CASSFYLNPRDRGSTEAFF. The DNA of the CDR3 is TGTGCCAGCAGTTTCTACTTAAATCCCCGGGACAGGGGGAGCACTGAAGCTTTCTTT.

The V gene is TRBV28, the J gene TRBJ1-5; a possible D gene is TRBD1 (6 bases). In germline, CDR1 is MDHEN, CDR2 SYDVKM. Deletions cut 3 bases from V and 4 bases from J, with 10 bases between. The CDR3 is 14 amino acids. The CDR3 region has the DNA TGTGCCAGCAGTTTCAGGGGCCCTAATCAGCCCCAGCATTTT. Its protein is CASSFRGPNQPQHF. Based on the CDR3 plus reference TRBV28 and TRBJ1-5, the full variable domain is DVKVTQSSRYLVKRTGEKVFLECVQDMDHENMFWYRQDPGLGLRLIYFSYDVKMKEKGDIPEGYSVSREKKERFSLILESASTNQTSMYLCASSFRGPNQPQHFGDGTRLSIL.

V is TRBV28 and J is TRBJ2-7, with 11 bases matching TRBD2. Germline V gene lookup returns CDR1 MDHEN and CDR2 SYDVKM. This CDR3 has 15 residues. Losses at the gene ends were 7 bases for V and 1 base for J; bases not matched to a gene: 6. This chain's CDR3 is CASNPSSGGSYEQYF. The CDR3 coding sequence is TGTGCCAGCAACCCCTCTAGCGGGGGGTCCTACGAGCAGTACTTC.

V usage is TRBV11-3 and J usage is TRBJ2-1, with 10 bases fitting TRBD2. Germline V CDR1 and CDR2: SGHNT, YENEEA. The CDR3 sequence is 13 residues long. Unmatched junction bases numbered 6, after V lost 1 base and J lost 15 bases. CDR3 residues: CASSLGLAGDRFF. For the CDR3, the DNA is TGTGCCAGCAGCTTAGGGCTAGCGGGAGATCGGTTCTTC. The variable domain in full, with the rest retrieved from reference TRBV11-3 and TRBJ2-1, is EAGVVQSPRYKIIEKKQPVAFWCNPISGHNTLYWYLQNLGQGPELLIRYENEEAVDDSQLPKDRFSAERLKGVDSTLKIQPAELGDSAVYLCASSLGLAGDRFFGPGTRLTVL.

This chain connects TRBV5-8 to TRBJ1-2; 8 bases match TRBD1. The germline V gene has CDR1 SGHTS and CDR2 YDEGEE. This CDR3 is built from 14 residues. V lost 2 bases and J lost 8; bases outside the gene matches: 8. DNA for the CDR3: TGTGCCAGCAGCTTCCGGACAGGGACGGGAGGCTACACCTTC. Amino acids: CASSFRTGTGGYTF.

The chain recombines TRBV30 with TRBJ2-1, with 8 positions matching TRBD1. Germline V gives CDR1 GTSNPN, CDR2 SVGIG (reference sequence). The junction had 4 bases not matched to a gene; V was cut back by 5 bases and J by 1 base. CDR3 length: 14 residues. CDR3 sequence reads: CAWYTGGSYNEQFF. CDR3 sequence (DNA): TGTGCCTGGTACACAGGGGGGTCCTACAATGAGCAGTTCTTC.

This sequence joins TRBV7-8 and TRBJ2-1; 8 bases match TRBD1. V shed 5 bases, J shed 10 bases, and the junction held 4 bases outside the gene matches. The CDR3 has 12 amino acids. Per germline, CDR1 SGHVS and CDR2 FQNEAQ. The CDR3: CASSSRGREQFF. CDR3 bases: TGTGCCAGCAGCAGCAGGGGGCGGGAGCAGTTCTTC. The complete variable domain, with remaining parts taken from reference TRBV7-8 and TRBJ2-1, reads GAGVSQSPRYKVAKRGQDVALRCDPISGHVSLFWYQQALGQGPEFLTYFQNEAQLDKSGLPSDRFFAERPEGSVSTLKIQRTQQEDSAVYLCASSSRGREQFFGPGTRLTVL.

The chain carries TRBV19 and TRBJ2-3, with 7 nucleotides matching TRBD2. CDR1 and CDR2 (germline): LNHDA, SQIVND (reference sequence). CDR3 length equals 16 residues. The J segment lost 2 bases and the V segment lost 3 bases, leaving 8 bases of the junction unmatched. This CDR3 reads CASSISGGRLTDTQYF. The DNA of the CDR3 is TGTGCCAGTAGTATCTCGGGGGGTCGACTCACAGATACGCAGTATTTT.

The chain has TRBV6-5 and TRBJ2-2; 11 bases line up with TRBD1. Germline V gene lookup returns CDR1 MNHEY and CDR2 SVGAGI. Trimming took 8 bases from V and 7 from J; bases not matched to a gene: 9. This CDR3 contains 15 residues. The CDR3 here is CASGGGQGVIGELFF. Written as DNA, the CDR3 is TGTGCCAGCGGCGGGGGACAGGGGGTGATCGGGGAGCTGTTTTTT.

Concerning this clone itself: The sample contains more than one DNA sequence encoding this CDR3. The chain couples TRBV28 to TRBJ1-5, with no clear D. Germline CDR1 and CDR2: MDHEN and SYDVKM. CDR3 length: 15 amino acids. V lost 2 bases to trimming and J lost 0 bases, with 8 bases between them. CDR3 protein: CASSLGSYSNQPQHF. For the CDR3, the DNA is TGTGCCAGCAGTTTAGGCAGTTATAGCAATCAGCCCCAGCATTTT.

In this sample, this clone turned up a few times. The gene calls are TRBV29-1 and TRBJ2-7; the match to TRBD1 covers 7 bases. The CDR3 consists of 11 residues. From germline, CDR1 is SQVTM and CDR2 ANQGSEA. V dropped 6 bases and J dropped 5; count of bases not matched to a gene: 4. CDR3 amino acids: CSVGQRNEQYF. In DNA, the CDR3 is TGCAGCGTGGGACAGAGGAACGAGCAGTACTTC.

The CDR3 DNA follows: TGTGCCAGCAGTTCAAGGACAGGATCCTACAATGAGCAGTTCTTC. It yields the protein CASSSRTGSYNEQFF. V usage is TRBV28 and J usage is TRBJ2-1; 7 positions agree with TRBD1. CDR1 is MDHEN and CDR2 is SYDVKM in the germline V gene. The V and J ends lost 4 bases and 1 base, in that order; junction bases with no gene match: 4. The CDR3 contains 15 residues.

The V call is TRBV25-1, the J call TRBJ2-5, with 7 nucleotides matching TRBD1. V gave up 4 bases and J gave up 1 base; unmatched junction bases: 6. CDR1 is MGHDK, CDR2 SYGVNS, per germline. The CDR3 is 15 amino acids. The CDR3 loop is CASSAGTASQETQYF. CDR3 sequence (DNA): TGTGCCAGCAGTGCAGGGACAGCAAGCCAAGAGACCCAGTACTTC.

The rearrangement links TRBV21-1 to TRBJ1-5; TRBD1 reflects the table's D call only, with no check against the DNA. TRBV21-1 is a known pseudogene. The CDR3 consists of 15 residues. The CDR3 DNA sequence: TGTGCCAGCAGCATGCGACAGTCGAACAATCAGCCCCAGCATTTT. It is translated as CASSMRQSNNQPQHF.

The rearrangement joins TRBV4-1 to TRBJ1-4; D gene ambiguous. With 4 bases removed from V and 7 bases from J, the gap between germline ends came to 13 bases. The CDR3 sequence is 14 residues long. Germline V CDR1 and CDR2: MGHRA, YSYEKL. The CDR3 DNA reads TGCGCCAGCAGCCCCCCACTCCGGAGTGAAAAACTGTTTTTT. Residues: CASSPPLRSEKLFF.

This clone appeared a few times. The rearrangement joins TRBV4-2 to TRBJ2-5, with 7 bases that match TRBD1. V trimming: 4 bases; J trimming: 0 bases; junction bases outside the gene matches: 5. The CDR3 has 15 residues. Germline loops: CDR1 LGHNA, CDR2 YNFKEQ. The DNA of the CDR3 is TGTGCCAGCAGCCGGGCCGGGACAGACCAAGAGACCCAGTACTTC. Residues: CASSRAGTDQETQYF.

CDR3: CALLAVETQYF. The CDR3 DNA follows: TGTGCATTGCTAGCGGTGGAGACCCAGTACTTC. V is TRBV2 and J is TRBJ2-5; 7 bases line up with TRBD2. The CDR3 spans 11 residues. Germline V lookup: CDR1 SNHLY, CDR2 FYNNEI.

The gene calls are TRBV4-1 and TRBJ2-1; D is unresolved. This CDR3 spans 16 amino acids. Per germline, CDR1 MGHRA and CDR2 YSYEKL. V dropped 4 bases and J dropped 0 bases, with 13 bases sitting between them. The CDR3 loop reads CASSPVGLNSYNEQFF. The CDR3 DNA reads TGCGCCAGCAGCCCGGTGGGCCTGAACTCCTACAATGAGCAGTTCTTC.

The V and J genes are TRBV29-1 and TRBJ1-2; a possible D gene is TRBD1 (5 bases). V was clipped by 4 bases and J by 2 bases, with 11 bases between them. The CDR3 spans 13 residues. CDR1 is SQVTM, CDR2 ANQGSEA, per germline. CDR3 in DNA: TGCAGCGTTGCCGGGGGGGAAAACTATGGCTACACCTTC. Its translation is CSVAGGENYGYTF.

The chain carries TRBV7-6 and TRBJ1-1, with a weak D call TRBD1 (6 bases). The CDR3 length is 13 residues. Trimming removed 1 base at V and 8 bases at J, with 11 bases between. CDR1 is SGHVS, CDR2 FNYEAQ, per germline. The CDR3 DNA reads as TGTGCCAGCAGCTTAGTCCGGGACATGGAAGCTTTCTTT. The encoded protein is CASSLVRDMEAFF.

The CDR3 nucleotides read TGTGCCAGCAGCCAGGACAGCTATGGCTACACCTTC. Residues: CASSQDSYGYTF. V gene TRBV6-5 combines with J gene TRBJ1-2; TRBD1 is a possible D gene (6 bases). Trimming left V 6 bases short and J 4 bases short, with 9 bases between. Germline lookup yields CDR1 MNHEY and CDR2 SVGAGI. The CDR3 is 12 residues long.

CDR3 DNA sequence: TGTGCCAGCAGTTCCCGGGGGGGAGACTCCTACGAGCAGTACTTC. It codes for CASSSRGGDSYEQYF. The V gene is TRBV27, the J gene TRBJ2-7; 8 nucleotides match TRBD2. The V gene end was trimmed by 4 bases and the J gene end by 0 bases; junction bases not matched to a gene: 5. CDR1 is MNHEY, CDR2 SMNVEV, per germline (reference sequence). This CDR3 comprises 15 residues.

CDR3 region: CASSLGTTNYGYTF. The CDR3 DNA reads TGTGCCAGCAGCTTAGGGACAACCAACTATGGCTACACCTTC. The chain joins TRBV7-6 to TRBJ1-2, with D possibly matching TRBD1 (5 bases). V dropped 1 base and J dropped 2 bases, with 8 bases sitting between them. Germline V gene lookup returns CDR1 SGHVS and CDR2 FNYEAQ. The CDR3 sequence is 14 residues long. Supplemented by reference TRBV7-6 and TRBJ1-2, the full variable domain reads GAGVSQSPRYKVTKRGQDVALRCDPISGHVSLYWYRQALGQGPEFLTYFNYEAQQDKSGLPNDRFSAERPEGSISTLTIQRTEQRDSAMYRCASSLGTTNYGYTFGSGTRLTVV.

The chain uses TRBV5-1 and TRBJ2-5; tentative D call: TRBD2 (5 bases). The germline CDR1 and CDR2 sequences are SGHRS and YFSETQ. V lost 4 bases to trimming and J lost 2 bases, with 18 bases between them. This CDR3 comprises 16 residues. The CDR3 region is CASSPVGERDQETQYF. CDR3 DNA sequence: TGCGCCAGCAGCCCCGTGGGAGAAAGGGATCAAGAGACCCAGTACTTC.

The chain couples TRBV2 to TRBJ1-3, with TRBD1 identical over 7 bases. There are 14 residues in the CDR3. V shed 11 bases, J shed 0 bases, and the junction held 7 bases outside the gene matches. The germline V gene encodes CDR1 SNHLY and CDR2 FYNNEI. CDR3 region: CAASDRTSGNTIYF. CDR3 coding DNA: TGTGCCGCCTCGGACAGGACCTCTGGAAACACCATATATTTT.

The V gene is TRBV30, the J gene TRBJ1-5; D uncertain. Germline V lookup: CDR1 GTSNPN, CDR2 SVGIG (reference sequence). This CDR3 is 13 amino acids long. V was trimmed by 2 bases and J by 5 bases, leaving 10 bases between them. Here the CDR3 reads CAWSNGRDQPQHF. The DNA of the CDR3 is TGTGCCTGGAGTAATGGCCGGGATCAGCCCCAGCATTTT.

This clone was seen only once. The chain combines TRBV5-1 with TRBJ2-7, with 8 nucleotides matching TRBD2. The CDR3 contains 16 residues. Germline assignment: CDR1 SGHRS and CDR2 YFSETQ. J lost 2 bases, V lost 3 bases, and 10 bases had no gene match. The CDR3 loop reads CASSSESSGPTYEQYF. For the CDR3, the DNA is TGCGCCAGCAGCTCGGAGTCTAGCGGGCCTACCTACGAGCAGTACTTC.

This clone was seen once. The rearrangement uses TRBV7-3 and TRBJ2-2; 8 positions match TRBD2. Germline V gene data show CDR1 as SGHTA and CDR2 as FQGTGA. Trimming removed 5 bases from V and 3 bases from J; junction bases left unmatched: 5. The CDR3 is made up of 15 amino acids. The CDR3 reads CASSPTSGYTGELFF. CDR3 DNA sequence: TGTGCCAGCAGCCCTACTAGCGGTTACACCGGGGAGCTGTTTTTT.